This T cell receptor (beta chain) was recorded in a study of blood T cell repertoires in COVID-19. Clones were read by immunoSEQ multiplex PCR, and TCRdb kept only the in-frame ones, dropping some. In the table there are 200,000 to 250,000 clones, about nine tenths of which are singletons. Germline V gives CDR1 SGHRS, CDR2 YFSETQ. The CDR3 length is 15 residues. Trimming cost V 0 bases and J 10 bases, with 14 bases left between them. The sequence came from a man between 18 and 35 years old with acute COVID-19. The chain links TRBV5-1 to TRBJ1-6, with unresolved D. The source material was PBMCs or T cells enriched from blood (not recorded which). CDR3: CASSLVWRESSPLHF. The CDR3 nucleotides read TGCGCCAGCAGCTTGGTTTGGAGGGAAAGCTCACCCCTCCACTTT.